There are a few counts of the clone carrying this TCR beta chain. This record belongs to a study of radiotherapy plus CTLA-4 blockade in lung cancer. The protocol was immunoSEQ multiplex PCR, while the TCRdb copy is restricted to in-frame clones and leaves out a portion. The sample lists 25,000 to 40,000 clones, roughly 70% occurring once. The clonotype was recovered from a human donor with non-small cell lung cancer who had stable disease on radiotherapy plus ipilimumab. This material consisted of peripheral blood, taken from a patient treated with radiotherapy plus ipilimumab.

The CDR3 DNA reads as TGTGCCAGCTCACCACGGCAGGCATCTGGAAACACCATATATTTT. This encodes CASSPRQASGNTIYF. V and J are TRBV18 and TRBJ1-3, with unresolved D. In germline, CDR1 is KGHSH, CDR2 LQKENI. Deletions cut 1 base from V and 1 base from J, with 8 bases between. The CDR3 runs 15 residues. Complete variable domain (other parts from reference TRBV18 and TRBJ1-3): NAGVMQNPRHLVRRRGQEARLRCSPMKGHSHVYWYRQLPEEGLKFMVYLQKENIIDESGMPKERFSAEFPKEGPSILRIQQVVRGDSAAYFCASSPRQASGNTIYFGEGSWLTVV.